This TCR beta chain was sequenced in a study of cytomegalovirus exposure and HLA in healthy donors (dated by TCRdb to about 2017). For context, the study as a whole: In an earlier analysis of under 750 of the donors, 276 Gb of sequence data and 117 million unique TCR beta sequences from some 170 million T cells were reported. An early release that covered around 590 HLA-typed donors contained around 300 gigabases of sequencing data and 85 million to 100 million unique TCR sequences. The genetic ancestry cluster associated with self-reported Caucasian donors included around 76% of the 350 to 500 genotyped donors. The study aimed to test whether cataloging public T cell receptors could reveal signatures of past pathogen exposure. The study profiled the T cell repertoires of some 610 subjects by immunosequencing and related them to cytomegalovirus serostatus. A separate validation cohort of 90 to 150 different subjects was used in addition to the roughly 700-subject first cohort. To predict cytomegalovirus infection status, the study combined high-throughput TCR immunosequencing, statistical association of individual TCRs with disease status, and machine learning. In a later analysis, previously published TCR beta repertoires from 670 or so donors were re-analyzed and high-resolution HLA genotyping was added so that TCR occurrence patterns could be studied. In the later analysis, no new phenotypic data were used to find candidate immune exposures; instead, reliance was placed on TCR beta sequences and their occurrence across donors. An earlier analysis of around 640 of the donors used high-throughput TCR beta sequencing to judge whether each TCR beta V gene segment behaved as functional or pseudogenic. Donor age, sex, ethnicity and CMV serostatus were compiled together with the repertoire data. Genome-wide SNP genotypes for about 65% of the 666 donors were used in a later genetic analysis, which treated that subset as a discovery cohort. All discovery cohort repertoires had been generated using a single sequencing platform. HLA typing included class I and class II loci at four-digit resolution. The number of typed donors differed by locus: about 629-640 for A, B, C, DRB1 and DQB1; 500 to 550 for DQA1; around 580 for DPA1; and some 470 for DPB1. Four or five DR-DQ haplotypes were treated as single units for association and clustering because of strong linkage in the cohort. On average, roughly 250,000 unique TCR beta nucleotide sequences were sequenced per donor among about 400 genotyped donors of the cohort, with roughly 19% of those sequences being non-productive.

Preparation of the library involved the immunoSEQ multiplex PCR assay. For the multiplex PCR, a mixture combining 60 forward primers for TCR Vbeta segments and 13 reverse primers for TCR Jbeta segments was used. A multiplex PCR assay on genomic DNA amplified the CDR3 region of rearranged TCR beta genes. Amplified TCR beta libraries were sequenced as 87-base-pair reads on the Illumina HiSeq System. For the original study's pipeline: A later analysis tallied 75 million to 95 million unique TCR beta chains across the approximately 670 repertoires, and around 10 million of those chains were shared by two or more donors. To remove PCR and sequencing errors, raw reads were error-corrected and collapsed into unique sequences using a nearest-neighbor algorithm that merged closely related sequences. CDR3 sequences were aligned to IMGT reference sequences to assign V, D and J gene segments. For a sequence to be retained, a match of at least six nucleotides to both a V gene segment and a J gene segment was required. Rearrangements were classified as productive when the CDR3 lacked stop codons and remained in frame with V and J, and all other rearrangements were classified as non-productive. CDR3 was defined according to IMGT convention as the region running from the second conserved V-encoded cysteine to the conserved J-encoded phenylalanine. The earlier analysis of fewer than 700 of the donors excluded sequences that lacked an unambiguous match to a single V gene segment. An earlier analysis of 587 of the donors called V segments functional above 56.7% productive rearrangements and segregating when the between-donor standard deviation exceeded 5%. A statistical classification framework was built for diagnosing cytomegalovirus status from the catalog of TCR beta chain sequences. A later analysis assigned V and J genes by comparing TCR nucleotide sequences with IMGT/GENE-DB human TR gene sequences. In a later analysis, CDR3 sequences and most-parsimonious VDJ recombination scenarios were assigned using the TCRdist pipeline. A later analysis defined each TCR beta chain by its CDR3 amino acid sequence plus V-gene family, and excluded reads lacking a unique V-gene family. In a later analysis, 550 to 650 highly shared, low-generation-probability nucleotide sequences were removed to address suspected cross-contamination and a sequencing artifact. A later analysis calculated a clonal expansion index for each public chain from normalized within-repertoire ranks of inferred template counts. In a later analysis, generation probabilities were computed with a VDJ recombination model fitted to out-of-frame rearrangements, and the resulting probabilities were checked against IGoR. A later analysis scored TCR-TCR, TCR-HLA and TCR-CMV co-occurrence with hypergeometric tests, applying a repertoire-size bias correction to TCR pairs. In a later analysis, false discovery rates were estimated by permuting HLA or CMV assignments 20 times. In a later analysis, co-occurring TCRs were grouped using DBSCAN, with TCRdist sequence similarity added in when clustering inside HLA-allele-positive subsets. Repertoires with fewer than 30,000 or more than 120,000 public chains were left out of co-occurrence clustering, as were about five repertoires with anomalous nucleotide sharing. TCRdb limited this immuneACCESS table to in-frame rearrangements with V and J called. A share of clones is missing; checked studies link under half to unresolved V genes, and the rest is unexplained. The V and J calls and clone size come from that table; D and trimming were worked out from the DNA. Present in this sample are 85,000 to 100,000 clones, around 80% of which were seen just once. The top ten clonotypes cover around 15% of the sample.

In the germline V gene (reference sequence), CDR1 corresponds to LNHDA and CDR2 to SQIVND. The CDR3 goes from the cysteine to the phenylalanine over 14 residues. Left in the record is the CDR3 DNA by itself, 42 bases read in frame from the first base. V is clipped by 6 bases and J by 5 bases, and the sequence between their germline boundaries is 16 bases long. Concerning this clone: Its antigen target is currently unknown. Per-nucleotide qualities are absent, and no much larger clonotype sits a single base away.

Overall results and qualifications from the work: The presence/absence analyses assumed that sequencing depth was roughly uniform across donors, and that assumption may not be true. According to a later analysis, parvovirus B19, influenza, CMV and Epstein-Barr virus appeared linked to several top co-occurrence clusters. Specific HLA alleles were associated with 16,951 TCR beta sequences at a false discovery rate of 0.05 in a later analysis. A further reported finding was that TCR beta sequences accurately predicted the HLA-A and HLA-B alleles for most subjects in the first cohort. In a later analysis, TCR association rates were found to vary across HLA loci, with the most associated TCRs seen for DRB1 alleles and the fewest for HLA-C alleles. The study gave a list of 150 to 200 TCR beta chains associated with cytomegalovirus. Most CMV-associated TCR beta chains appeared to be HLA-restricted in a later analysis, and the HLA associations seemed to be driven largely by CMV exposure. Some IMGT-functional V segments, including TRBV6-2 and TRBV6-3, could not be distinguished by the 87-base-pair reads and were therefore excluded. V-gene and J-gene trimming of TCR beta chains was associated with a missense DCLRE1C variant in a later genetic analysis, and the association was replicated in an independent cohort. According to a later genetic analysis, donors in an Asian-associated ancestry cluster had fewer N-insertions in productive TCRs than the approximately 690-donor mean. Compared with equally common non-associated chains, HLA-associated TCR beta chains in a later analysis were more clonally expanded and had lower generation probabilities. Correlated functional status among segregating V segments might reflect linkage disequilibrium, but an unknown experimental factor could not be ruled out. HLA typing was unavailable for some donors at each locus, so association tests used only the typed subset. In this cohort, only TCR beta chains were sequenced, and detectable features were limited by the absence of alpha or paired-chain data. In vitro tests confirmed that a few of the cytomegalovirus-associated TCR beta chains recognize cytomegalovirus antigens. Strong co-occurrence of HLA alleles, especially DR and DQ, made assigning TCR associations to individual alleles difficult. The earlier analysis of a few hundred of the donors excluded roughly 17 rarely observed V segments, including chromosome 9 orphons, because counts were too low. A cluster of highly shared sequence variants was judged likely to represent a technical artifact of the sequencing pipeline. Across donors, most TCR sequences were observed very rarely, whereas some public TCRs were present in many individuals. The authors suggested that the approach could potentially be extended to other disease states and immunological phenotypes. CMV serostatus was the only immune exposure information available for the cohort. Cytomegalovirus status was reported to be diagnosed by the classifier with high specificity and sensitivity in both the original and validation cohorts. An earlier analysis of some 590 of the donors showed that most TCR beta V segments appeared in productive rearrangements either about 87% or about 30% of the time, which broadly matched IMGT annotations.

The cohort comprised 710 or so healthy bone marrow donors. At the time of sampling, every cohort member was nominally healthy, though immune exposures that went unrecorded were likely present. The donor tested CMV seropositive and was one of the 289 seropositive cohort members. A peripheral blood sample was provided by each donor, and peripheral blood mononuclear cells were used for TCR beta sequencing. The Qiagen DNeasy Blood Extraction Kit was used to extract genomic DNA from the blood cell samples. This receptor was identified in a man in his 60s in good health and CMV-seropositive. Recombination connected TRBV19 to TRBJ2-5; D gene: possibly TRBD2, on 6 matching bases. Material: PBMCs. DNA sequence: TGTGCCAGTAGCCCCCCGGGGGTTTGGGAGACCCAGTACTTC. This gives the protein CASSPPGVWETQYF. When the CDR3 is completed using the reference TRBV19 and TRBJ2-5 genes on either side, the full variable domain is DGGITQSPKYLFRKEGQNVTLSCEQNLNHDAMYWYRQDPGQGLRLIYYSQIVNDFQKGDIAEGYSVSREKKESFPLTVTSAQKNPTAFYLCASSPPGVWETQYFGPGTRLLVL.